The TCR beta chain described here comes from a study of blood T cell repertoires in COVID-19. Study summary: Specimens from acute and convalescent COVID-19 originated in the United States, Italy and Spain. Nucleic acid was either cDNA or gDNA, and it came from T cells, B-cell-depleted T cells, or PBMCs.

This CDR3 is built from 16 residues. J was trimmed by 5 bases and V by 4 bases; bases with no gene match: 7. Germline loops: CDR1 SGHRS, CDR2 YFSETQ. Authors' data handling: Amplification of reference gene primers provided the estimated nucleated cell counts. Profiled with immunoSEQ multiplex PCR; TCRdb holds only in-frame clones, not every one. V and J calls and clone size are as listed in that table; D and trimming were resolved from the DNA. The sample contains approximately 160,000 clones, roughly 80% of which appear only once. This chain joins TRBV5-1 and TRBJ2-5, with TRBD2 identical over 14 bases. Specimen: peripheral blood. The receptor's source is a man between 60 and 75 years old with acute or convalescent COVID-19. CDR3 residues: CASSPRLAGGHETQYF. In DNA form, the CDR3 reads TGCGCCAGCAGCCCCCGACTAGCGGGGGGGCATGAGACCCAGTACTTC.